The sequence of this TCR beta chain was determined in a study of blood T cell repertoires in COVID-19 (dated by TCRdb to the early 2020s). Describing the broader study: The collaborator samples originated in the United States, Italy and Spain and spanned the acute and convalescent phases of COVID-19. The dataset comprised deeply sampled blood TCRbeta repertoires from subjects exposed to, actively infected with, or recovered from COVID-19. The repertoires were released in a freely available public database intended as a resource for research on the immune response to SARS-CoV-2. The material from the prospective study consisted of cDNA or gDNA derived from T cells, B-cell-depleted T cells, or PBMCs. Nearly every sample came with metadata listing a de-identified subject ID, COVID-19 status, age in years and sex. Where available, HLA class I and class II types were obtained from metadata supplied by the sample provider rather than from assay-based typing. The samples were drawn from the first 160 participants of the ongoing ImmuneRACE study and from over 950 subjects provided by 6 global collaborators. What the research found in general, with its limitations: How much clinical and demographic metadata was included differed by source and by participant, and the metadata was provided uncurated.

CDR1 and CDR2 were assigned from the germline V gene as SGHAT and FQNNGV. Clipping removes 0 bases from V and 2 bases from J, with 4 as the unmatched junction base count. Taken from cysteine to phenylalanine, the CDR3 has 17 residues. The CDR3 DNA has 51 bases and is translated from base 1. TCRbeta CDR3 regions were amplified from genomic DNA using the immunoSEQ Assay, a bias-controlled multiplex PCR. Turning to the authors' computational methods: The number of nucleated cells in each sample was estimated from the amplification of reference gene primers within the assay. To quantify the absolute abundance of each unique TCRbeta CDR3 rearrangement, sequence reads were collapsed and filtered. For each sample, productive Simpson clonality was calculated as the square root of Simpson's diversity index across productive rearrangements. The immuneACCESS repertoire file appears here via TCRdb, limited to in-frame rearrangements. These files lack a portion of the clones; in checked studies, under half of the deficit traces to unresolved V genes, and the cause of the others is not known. V and J calls and clone size are given by that table; D and trimming were obtained from the DNA. This sample is represented by approximately 170,000 clones; 75% to 90% of them were singletons. Clones ranked in the top ten supply approximately 10% of the sample.

With respect to this clone: Its recognized antigen is unknown. Base qualities are missing; no much larger clone stands one base away.

Collaborating institutions collected whole blood in K2EDTA tubes following their own protocols. For TCRbeta analysis, collaborators shipped samples in one of three forms: frozen whole blood, isolated PBMCs, or DNA extracted from either of those sample types. The sequenced material came from peripheral blood. Here the chain combines TRBV11-2 and TRBJ2-3; 11 middle bases align to TRBD2. This clonotype originated in a human donor in a cohort sampled during active COVID-19. The CDR3 has the sequence CASSLDPSGGITDTQYF. The nucleotides read TGTGCCAGCAGCTTAGACCCTAGCGGGGGGATCACAGATACGCAGTATTTT. Where the CDR3 stops, the reference TRBV11-2 and TRBJ2-3 genes take over; the full variable domain is EAGVAQSPRYKIIEKRQSVAFWCNPISGHATLYWYQQILGQGPKLLIQFQNNGVVDDSQLPKDRFSAERLKGVDSTLKIQPAKLEDSAVYLCASSLDPSGGITDTQYFGPGTRLTVL.